Each of the 19 T cell receptor beta chains below was sequenced from the same sample in a study of cytomegalovirus exposure and HLA in healthy donors. It was with 60 Vbeta and 13 Jbeta primers that the PCR ran. Data came from immunoSEQ multiplex PCR; TCRdb stores just in-frame clones and leaves some out. The sample records around 130,000 clones, around 80% being singletons. The sequencing sample was made of PBMCs. These receptors were taken from a man aged 25 to 45 in good health and CMV-seronegative.

This clone was recorded a few times. The genes are TRBV5-4 and TRBJ1-2; a weak D match, TRBD1 (6 bases). The V end lost 2 bases, the J end lost 4 bases, and 9 bases lay between the germline ends. The V gene's germline CDR1 is SGHNT and CDR2 YYREEE (reference sequence). CDR3 length equals 13 residues. In DNA form, the CDR3 reads TGTGCCAGCAGCTTAGACAGGATCTATGGCTACACCTTC. This gives the protein CASSLDRIYGYTF.

V and J are TRBV2 and TRBJ1-3; tentatively, D is TRBD1 (5 bases). The V gene's germline CDR1 is SNHLY and CDR2 FYNNEI. Trimming cost V 7 bases and J 0 bases, with 10 bases left between them. CDR3 length: 14 residues. The CDR3 protein is CASKEQASGNTIYF. The CDR3 DNA sequence: TGTGCCAGCAAAGAACAGGCCTCTGGAAACACCATATATTTT.

This chain connects TRBV7-9 to TRBJ1-3, with D uncertain. Germline values: CDR1 SEHNR, CDR2 FQNEAQ (reference sequence). The CDR3 extends over 16 amino acids. Trimming cost V 3 bases and J 1 base, with 13 bases left between them. The CDR3 loop is CASSLETVLSGNTIYF. The CDR3 nucleotides read TGTGCCAGCAGCTTGGAAACAGTACTGTCTGGAAACACCATATATTTT.

The V gene is TRBV18, the J gene TRBJ1-2; perhaps TRBD1 as D (5 bases). CDR1 is KGHSH and CDR2 is LQKENI in the germline V gene. Trimming stripped 4 bases from V and 4 bases from J, with 13 bases between. The CDR3 runs 14 residues. The CDR3 here is CASSQTVTTYGYTF. CDR3 coding DNA: TGTGCCAGCTCACAGACAGTTACCACCTATGGCTACACCTTC. Based on the CDR3 plus reference TRBV18 and TRBJ1-2, the full variable domain is NAGVMQNPRHLVRRRGQEARLRCSPMKGHSHVYWYRQLPEEGLKFMVYLQKENIIDESGMPKERFSAEFPKEGPSILRIQQVVRGDSAAYFCASSQTVTTYGYTFGSGTRLTVV.

The rearrangement uses TRBV19 and TRBJ2-7; TRBD1 is a possible D gene (5 bases). In germline, CDR1 is LNHDA, CDR2 SQIVND (reference sequence). The CDR3 has 15 amino acids. Trimming pared 3 bases from V and 6 bases from J, leaving 18 bases between. The CDR3 nucleotides read TGTGCCAGTAGTATTAATAGTGGGGCCCCGGGCGAGCAGTACTTC. As protein: CASSINSGAPGEQYF.

The chain couples TRBV29-1 to TRBJ2-1, with a tentative D call TRBD2 (6 bases). The CDR3 loop spans 14 amino acids. With 4 bases removed from V and 1 base from J, the gap between germline ends came to 11 bases. CDR1 is SQVTM and CDR2 is ANQGSEA in the germline V gene. This CDR3 is CSVGGVGSYNEQFF. The CDR3 DNA reads TGCAGCGTTGGGGGGGTAGGTTCCTACAATGAGCAGTTCTTC.

The V call is TRBV5-1, the J call TRBJ1-3; D remains unclear. Germline loops: CDR1 SGHRS, CDR2 YFSETQ. This CDR3 comprises 14 residues. The V end lost 0 bases, the J end lost 4 bases, and 8 bases lay between the germline ends. CDR3 amino acids: CASSLDYSGNTIYF. The CDR3 region has the DNA TGCGCCAGCAGCTTGGACTATTCGGGAAACACCATATATTTT.

This chain connects TRBV5-1 to TRBJ2-4, with a tentative D call TRBD1 (5 bases). Germline V gene lookup returns CDR1 SGHRS and CDR2 YFSETQ. V shed 0 bases and J shed 7 bases, with 11 bases lying between them. The CDR3 has 14 residues. The CDR3 sequence is CASSLGPTDNIQYF. The CDR3 nucleotides are TGCGCCAGCAGCTTGGGGCCGACAGACAACATTCAGTACTTC.

V and J are TRBV28 and TRBJ2-7; a weak D match, TRBD2 (6 bases). This CDR3 has 14 amino acids. V gave up 8 bases and J gave up 0 bases, with 14 bases separating them. Germline CDR1 and CDR2: MDHEN and SYDVKM. CDR3 sequence: CASRMGTFSYEQYF. In DNA form, the CDR3 reads TGTGCCAGCCGGATGGGGACTTTCTCCTACGAGCAGTACTTC.

The CDR3 DNA reads TGCAGCGTTGAGGGGGTCACAGGGGGCGTCTACAATGAGCAGTTCTTC. Translation gives CSVEGVTGGVYNEQFF. The genes are TRBV29-1 and TRBJ2-1; 9 nucleotides agree with TRBD1. Germline CDR1 SQVTM, CDR2 ANQGSEA. The CDR3 is made up of 16 amino acids. Germline trimming cut 3 bases from V and 3 bases from J; bases unmatched to any gene: 9.

V and J are TRBV12-5 and TRBJ2-3; perhaps TRBD2 as D (5 bases). The V end lost 11 bases, the J end lost 4 bases, and 16 bases lay between the germline ends. From germline, CDR1 is LGHNT and CDR2 FRNRAP. This CDR3 comprises 13 residues. CDR3 amino acids: CAVGKSGADTQYF. The CDR3, as DNA: TGTGCTGTCGGGAAATCTGGGGCAGATACGCAGTATTTT.

The CDR3 nucleotides read TGTGCCAGCAGTTACCAGGACAGGGGGAATTCACCCCTCCACTTT. It specifies CASSYQDRGNSPLHF. The rearrangement joins TRBV6-5 to TRBJ1-6; 10 bases line up with TRBD1. The J segment lost 7 bases and the V segment lost 2 bases, leaving 2 bases of the junction unmatched. Germline V gene lookup returns CDR1 MNHEY and CDR2 SVGAGI. The CDR3 runs to 15 residues.

The chain combines TRBV5-1 with TRBJ2-1; the match to TRBD2 covers 12 bases. After removal of 3 bases from V and 3 bases from J, the junction contained 7 bases not matched to a gene. The CDR3 consists of 17 residues. Germline V gives CDR1 SGHRS, CDR2 YFSETQ. CDR3 sequence reads: CASSSGLAGPLYNEQFF. The CDR3 DNA reads TGCGCCAGCAGCTCCGGACTAGCGGGGCCCCTCTACAATGAGCAGTTCTTC.

This CDR3 is CASSQVRDGGANEKLFF. CDR3 coding DNA: TGTGCCAGCAGCCAAGTCCGGGACGGGGGGGCTAATGAAAAACTGTTTTTT. The rearrangement links TRBV5-5 to TRBJ1-4, with a possible D match to TRBD1 (5 bases). There are 17 residues in the CDR3. The germline CDR1 and CDR2 sequences are SGHKS and YYEKEE (reference sequence). Trimming shortened V by 4 bases and J by 3 bases, and 19 bases separated the two germline ends.

The chain joins TRBV28 to TRBJ2-7, with 8 bases matching TRBD1. Germline V gene data show CDR1 as MDHEN and CDR2 as SYDVKM. V trimming: 2 bases; J trimming: 3 bases; junction bases outside the gene matches: 0. The CDR3 runs to 13 residues. CDR3 coding DNA: TGTGCCAGCAGTTTAACAGGGGGCTACGAGCAGTACTTC. Protein product: CASSLTGGYEQYF. The full variable domain, rest sourced from reference TRBV28 and TRBJ2-7, is DVKVTQSSRYLVKRTGEKVFLECVQDMDHENMFWYRQDPGLGLRLIYFSYDVKMKEKGDIPEGYSVSREKKERFSLILESASTNQTSMYLCASSLTGGYEQYFGPGTRLTVT.

The rearrangement joins TRBV28 to TRBJ1-2; 9 bases match TRBD1. The CDR3 has 19 residues. CDR1 and CDR2 from the germline V gene are MDHEN and SYDVKM. After removal of 5 bases from V and 3 bases from J, the junction contained 19 bases not matched to a gene. CDR3 region: CASSGGLFGTGPFDYGYTF. The CDR3 DNA sequence: TGTGCCAGCAGTGGGGGCCTCTTCGGGACAGGGCCGTTTGACTATGGCTACACCTTC.

A remark on this clone: Its ends do not fully match the called genes, so a read error is possible. This chain uses TRBV19 with TRBJ2-6; tentatively, D is TRBD1 (5 bases). The CDR3 spans 12 residues. Germline assignment: CDR1 LNHDA and CDR2 SQIVND (reference sequence). As DNA, the CDR3 is TGTGGTACAGGCTCTGGGGCCAACGGCCTGACTTTC. It encodes CGTGSGANGLTF.

The chain is built from TRBV27 and TRBJ2-1; TRBD1 aligns across 7 bases. Trimming cost V 7 bases and J 6 bases; bases outside gene matches: 9. The CDR3 sequence is 14 residues long. In germline, CDR1 is MNHEY, CDR2 SMNVEV (reference sequence). CDR3 DNA sequence: TGTGCCAGCAACCCCGGGACAGCTTCCAATGAGCAGTTCTTC. Its translation is CASNPGTASNEQFF.

The chain couples TRBV6-4 to TRBJ2-3; TRBD2 aligns across 8 bases. Unmatched junction bases numbered 0, after V lost 0 bases and J lost 1 base. The CDR3 spans 15 residues. Germline lookup yields CDR1 MRHNA and CDR2 SNTAGT. The chain's CDR3 is CASSDSSGGTDTQYF. The CDR3 DNA follows: TGTGCCAGCAGTGACTCTAGCGGGGGCACAGATACGCAGTATTTT.